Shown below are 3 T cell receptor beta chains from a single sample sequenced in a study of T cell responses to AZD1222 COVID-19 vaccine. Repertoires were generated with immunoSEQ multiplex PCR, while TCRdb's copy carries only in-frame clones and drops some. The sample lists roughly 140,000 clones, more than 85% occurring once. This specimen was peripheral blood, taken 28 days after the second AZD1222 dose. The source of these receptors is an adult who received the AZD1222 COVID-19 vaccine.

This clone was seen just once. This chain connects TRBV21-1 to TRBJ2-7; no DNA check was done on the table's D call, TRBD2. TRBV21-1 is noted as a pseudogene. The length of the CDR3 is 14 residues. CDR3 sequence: CASSNETEPYEQYF. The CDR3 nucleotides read TGTGCCAGCAGCAACGAGACGGAGCCCTACGAGCAGTACTTC.

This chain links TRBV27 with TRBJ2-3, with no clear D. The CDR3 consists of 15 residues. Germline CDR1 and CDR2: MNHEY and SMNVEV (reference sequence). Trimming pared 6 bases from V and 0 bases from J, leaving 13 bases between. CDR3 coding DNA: TGTGCCAGCAGACTTAACAGAGCTAGCACAGATACGCAGTATTTT. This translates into CASRLNRASTDTQYF.

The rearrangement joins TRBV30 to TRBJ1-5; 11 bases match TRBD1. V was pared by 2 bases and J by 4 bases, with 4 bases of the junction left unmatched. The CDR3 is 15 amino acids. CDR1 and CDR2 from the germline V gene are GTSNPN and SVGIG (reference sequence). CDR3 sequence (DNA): TGTGCCTGGAGTAGGGGACAGGGGGGGAATCAGCCCCAGCATTTT. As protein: CAWSRGQGGNQPQHF.